This T cell receptor beta chain was identified during a study of cytomegalovirus exposure and HLA in healthy donors. The PCR used 60 Vbeta and 13 Jbeta primers. Profiling relied on immunoSEQ multiplex PCR, and the TCRdb table lists in-frame clones only, not all of them. This sample yields about 190,000 clones, of which over 70% are seen a single time; less than 4% belongs to the top ten. Trimming stripped 9 bases from V and 0 bases from J, with 10 bases between. Germline V gene lookup returns CDR1 MDHEN and CDR2 SYDVKM. The CDR3 contains 13 residues. A note on this clone: Its cognate antigen is unknown.

General study findings and limits: As was reported, the classifier diagnosed cytomegalovirus status with high specificity and sensitivity.

Material for sequencing was PBMCs. V usage is TRBV28 and J usage is TRBJ2-3; unclear D gene. The source of this sequence is a woman aged 25 to 39 in good health and CMV-seropositive. The CDR3 loop is CASRKSSTDTQYF. The CDR3 DNA follows: TGTGCCAGTAGAAAATCTAGCACAGATACGCAGTATTTT.